The sequence of this T cell receptor (beta chain) was determined in a study of T cells after yellow fever vaccination. MiXCR, applied by TCRdb to the 5' RACE reads, yields one record per CDR3 protein. The profile shows 350,000 to 550,000 distinct CDR3 sequences, about 19% of them singletons. V shed 7 bases and J shed 3 bases, with 9 bases lying between them. The CDR3 covers 13 residues. Germline loops: CDR1 LGHNA, CDR2 YSLEER. General observations from the study: Abundant clonotypes (contaminants from the bulk population) could be present in FACS-sorted repertoires. Overall, a small share of clonotypes was seen in both CD4 and CD8 compartments.

The table lists this clonotype with a few counts. The antigen is not known. The chain is built from TRBV4-3 and TRBJ2-2; no reliable D call. This clonotype originated in a man younger than 35 who received the YFV17D yellow fever vaccine. This specimen was PBMCs, taken before the yellow fever booster vaccination. In DNA form, the CDR3 reads TGCGCCAGCACCCCTGGAGACACCGGGGAGCTGTTTTTT. Translated: CASTPGDTGELFF.